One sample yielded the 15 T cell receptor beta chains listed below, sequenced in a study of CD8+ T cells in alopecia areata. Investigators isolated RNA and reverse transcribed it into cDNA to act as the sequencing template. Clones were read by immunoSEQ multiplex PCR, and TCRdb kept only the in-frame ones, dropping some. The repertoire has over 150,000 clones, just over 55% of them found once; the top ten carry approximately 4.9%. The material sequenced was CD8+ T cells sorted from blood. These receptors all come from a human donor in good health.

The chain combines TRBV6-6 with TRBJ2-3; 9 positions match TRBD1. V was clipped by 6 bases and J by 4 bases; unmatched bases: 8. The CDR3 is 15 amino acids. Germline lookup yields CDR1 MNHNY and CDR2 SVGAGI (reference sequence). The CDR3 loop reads CASRLWDRVSDTQYF. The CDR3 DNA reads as TGTGCCAGCAGGCTTTGGGACAGGGTCTCAGATACGCAGTATTTT.

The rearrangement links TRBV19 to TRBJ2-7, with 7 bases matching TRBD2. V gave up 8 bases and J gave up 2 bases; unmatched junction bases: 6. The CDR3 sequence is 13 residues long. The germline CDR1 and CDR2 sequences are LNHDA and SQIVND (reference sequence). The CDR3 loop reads CASSLTSPYEQYF. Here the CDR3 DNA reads TGTGCCAGTTCGCTGACTAGCCCCTACGAGCAGTACTTC.

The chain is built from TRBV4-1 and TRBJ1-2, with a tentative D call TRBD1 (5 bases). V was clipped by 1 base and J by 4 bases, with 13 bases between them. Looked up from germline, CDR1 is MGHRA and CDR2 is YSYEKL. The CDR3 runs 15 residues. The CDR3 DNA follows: TGCGCCAGCAGCCAAGGTTCGACAGACTTCTATGGCTACACCTTC. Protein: CASSQGSTDFYGYTF.

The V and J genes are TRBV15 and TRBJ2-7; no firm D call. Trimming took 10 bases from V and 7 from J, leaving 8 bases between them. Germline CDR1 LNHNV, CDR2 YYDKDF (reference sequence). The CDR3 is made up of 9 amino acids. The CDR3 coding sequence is TGTGCCAGCTATAGGGAGCAGTACTTC. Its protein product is CASYREQYF.

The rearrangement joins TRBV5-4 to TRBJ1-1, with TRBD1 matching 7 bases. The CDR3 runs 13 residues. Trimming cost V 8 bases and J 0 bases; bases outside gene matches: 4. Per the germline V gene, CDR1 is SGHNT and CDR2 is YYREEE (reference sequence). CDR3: CAREDRMNTEAFF. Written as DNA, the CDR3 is TGTGCCAGGGAGGACAGGATGAACACTGAAGCTTTCTTT.

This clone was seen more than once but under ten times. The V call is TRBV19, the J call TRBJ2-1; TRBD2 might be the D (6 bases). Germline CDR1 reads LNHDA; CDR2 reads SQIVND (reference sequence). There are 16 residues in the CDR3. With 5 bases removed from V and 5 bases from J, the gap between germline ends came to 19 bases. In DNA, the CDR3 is TGTGCCAGTAGTGACCGGGGGAGCGCTATAAACAATGAGCAGTTCTTC. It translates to CASSDRGSAINNEQFF.

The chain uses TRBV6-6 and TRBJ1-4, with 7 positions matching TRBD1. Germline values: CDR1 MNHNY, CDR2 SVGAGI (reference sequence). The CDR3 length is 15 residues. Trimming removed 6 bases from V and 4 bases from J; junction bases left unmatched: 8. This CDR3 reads CASSEPGQFNEKLFF. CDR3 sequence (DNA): TGTGCCAGCAGCGAACCGGGACAGTTTAATGAAAAACTGTTTTTT.

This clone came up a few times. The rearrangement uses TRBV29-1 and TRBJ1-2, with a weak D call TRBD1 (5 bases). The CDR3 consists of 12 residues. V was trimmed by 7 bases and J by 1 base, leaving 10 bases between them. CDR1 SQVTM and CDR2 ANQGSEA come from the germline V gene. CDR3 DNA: TGCAGCGCAGTGACAGATAACTATGGCTACACCTTC. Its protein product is CSAVTDNYGYTF.

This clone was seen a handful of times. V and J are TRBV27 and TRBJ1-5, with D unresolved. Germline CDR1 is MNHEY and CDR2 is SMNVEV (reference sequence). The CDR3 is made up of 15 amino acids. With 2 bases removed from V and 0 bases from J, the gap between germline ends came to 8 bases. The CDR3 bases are TGTGCCAGCAGTTTAGGGCTTTATAGCAATCAGCCCCAGCATTTT. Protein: CASSLGLYSNQPQHF.

CDR3 residues: CATSRARGTVNEQFF. DNA for the CDR3: TGTGCCACCAGCAGAGCCCGGGGGACTGTCAATGAGCAGTTCTTC. The rearrangement uses TRBV15 and TRBJ2-1; D perhaps matches TRBD2 (6 bases). Germline V gene lookup returns CDR1 LNHNV and CDR2 YYDKDF (reference sequence). CDR3 length: 15 residues. V was trimmed by 1 base and J by 6 bases, leaving 13 bases between them.

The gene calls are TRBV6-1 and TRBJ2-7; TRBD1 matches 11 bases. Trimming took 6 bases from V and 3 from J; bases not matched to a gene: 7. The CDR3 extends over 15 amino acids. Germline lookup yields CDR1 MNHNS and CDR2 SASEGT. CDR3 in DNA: TGTGCCAGCAGCCTGGGACAGGGGGAGCACTACGAGCAGTACTTC. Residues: CASSLGQGEHYEQYF.

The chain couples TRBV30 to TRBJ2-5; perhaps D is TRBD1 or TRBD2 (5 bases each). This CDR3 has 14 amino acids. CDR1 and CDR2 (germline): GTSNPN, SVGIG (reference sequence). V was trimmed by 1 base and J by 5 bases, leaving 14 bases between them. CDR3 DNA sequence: TGTGCCTGGAGTGGGGTAAGGGACGCGGAGACCCAGTACTTC. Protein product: CAWSGVRDAETQYF. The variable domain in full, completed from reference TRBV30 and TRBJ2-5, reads SQTIHQWPATLVQPVGSPLSLECTVEGTSNPNLYWYRQAAGRGLQLLFYSVGIGQISSEVPQNLSASRPQDRQFILSSKKLLLSDSGFYLCAWSGVRDAETQYFGPGTRLLVL.

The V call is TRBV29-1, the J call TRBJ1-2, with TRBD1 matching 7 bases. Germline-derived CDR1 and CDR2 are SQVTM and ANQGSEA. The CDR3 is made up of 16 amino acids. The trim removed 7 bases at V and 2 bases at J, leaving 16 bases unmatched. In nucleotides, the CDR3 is TGCAGCGCCTATCCCGGAGCGACAGGGACGAACTATGGCTACACCTTC. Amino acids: CSAYPGATGTNYGYTF.

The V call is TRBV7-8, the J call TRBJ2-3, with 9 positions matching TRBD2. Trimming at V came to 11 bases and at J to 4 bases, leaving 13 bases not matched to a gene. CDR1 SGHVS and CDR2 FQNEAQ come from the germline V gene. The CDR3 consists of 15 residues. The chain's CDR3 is CAGDGGGGAPDTQYF. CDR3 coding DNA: TGTGCCGGGGACGGCGGCGGGGGGGCCCCAGATACGCAGTATTTT. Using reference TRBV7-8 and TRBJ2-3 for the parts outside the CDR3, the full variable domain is GAGVSQSPRYKVAKRGQDVALRCDPISGHVSLFWYQQALGQGPEFLTYFQNEAQLDKSGLPSDRFFAERPEGSVSTLKIQRTQQEDSAVYLCAGDGGGGAPDTQYFGPGTRLTVL.

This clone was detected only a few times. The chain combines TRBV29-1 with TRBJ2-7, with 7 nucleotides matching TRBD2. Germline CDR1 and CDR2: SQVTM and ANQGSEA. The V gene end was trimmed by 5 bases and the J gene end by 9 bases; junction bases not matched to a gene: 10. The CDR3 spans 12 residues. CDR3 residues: CSVLPAGEVQYF. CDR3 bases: TGCAGCGTTCTTCCTGCGGGGGAGGTGCAGTACTTC.